Listed here is a single TCR beta chain. The antigen is unknown. This CDR3 has 17 amino acids. With V trimmed by 1 base and J by 2 bases, 8 bases remained unmatched. From germline, CDR1 is SEHNR and CDR2 FQNEAQ (reference sequence). Clones were sequenced by immunoSEQ multiplex PCR, and TCRdb holds only the in-frame ones, with some missing. The data contain around 65,000 clones, roughly 80% of them seen just once; the ten biggest clones take up roughly 13%. This sample was taken from a study of T cell responses to AZD1222 COVID-19 vaccine. Study-level findings and limits: The breadth and depth of Spike-specific TCRs increased once two AZD1222 doses had been given. CD4 TCRs associated with vaccination spanned spike, dominating at 160-218 and 743-854. Within unmutated variant regions lay the reported targets of nearly half of spike-specific TCRs. Scientists sampled the repertoires only once the peak T cell response had passed.

The starting material was peripheral blood, obtained on day 0 of AZD1222 vaccination. The J gene is TRBJ1-2, the V gene TRBV7-9, with TRBD1 matching over 9 bases. The origin of this receptor is an adult in good health. CDR3: CASSLVSGQGPNYGYTF. CDR3 bases: TGTGCCAGCAGCTTAGTCTCCGGACAGGGGCCCAACTATGGCTACACCTTC.